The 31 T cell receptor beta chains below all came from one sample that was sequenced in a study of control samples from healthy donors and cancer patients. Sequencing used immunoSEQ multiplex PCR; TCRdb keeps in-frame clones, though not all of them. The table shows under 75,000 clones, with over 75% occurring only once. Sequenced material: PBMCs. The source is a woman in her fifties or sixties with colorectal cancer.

The CDR3: CASSRRIFLGSDTEAFF. The CDR3 nucleotides read TGTGCCAGCAGTCGACGGATATTTCTTGGGTCGGACACTGAAGCTTTCTTT. The genes are TRBV27 and TRBJ1-1; unclear D gene. The germline CDR1 and CDR2 sequences are MNHEY and SMNVEV (reference sequence). V was shortened by 5 bases and J by 3 bases, with 22 bases between the two germline ends. The CDR3 runs 17 residues.

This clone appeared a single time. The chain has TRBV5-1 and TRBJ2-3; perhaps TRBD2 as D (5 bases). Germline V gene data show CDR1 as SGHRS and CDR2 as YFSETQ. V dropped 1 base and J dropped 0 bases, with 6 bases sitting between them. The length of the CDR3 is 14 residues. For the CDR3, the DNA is TGCGCCAGCAGCTTGAGGACTAGCACAGATACGCAGTATTTT. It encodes CASSLRTSTDTQYF.

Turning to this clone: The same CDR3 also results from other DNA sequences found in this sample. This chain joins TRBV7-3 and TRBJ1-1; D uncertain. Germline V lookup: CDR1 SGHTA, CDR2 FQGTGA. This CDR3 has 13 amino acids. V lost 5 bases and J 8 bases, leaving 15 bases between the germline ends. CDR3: CASSLFGREEAFF. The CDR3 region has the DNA TGTGCCAGCAGCCTATTCGGCCGGGAAGAAGCTTTCTTT. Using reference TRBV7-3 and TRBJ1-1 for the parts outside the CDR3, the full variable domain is GAGVSQTPSNKVTEKGKYVELRCDPISGHTALYWYRQSLGQGPEFLIYFQGTGAADDSGLPNDRFFAVRPEGSVSTLKIQRTERGDSAVYLCASSLFGREEAFFGQGTRLTVV.

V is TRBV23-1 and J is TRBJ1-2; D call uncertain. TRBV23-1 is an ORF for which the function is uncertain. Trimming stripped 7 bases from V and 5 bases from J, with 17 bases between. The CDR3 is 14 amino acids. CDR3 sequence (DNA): TGCGCCAGCATCGGACCGCGACTTTATTATGGCTACACCTTC. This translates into CASIGPRLYYGYTF.

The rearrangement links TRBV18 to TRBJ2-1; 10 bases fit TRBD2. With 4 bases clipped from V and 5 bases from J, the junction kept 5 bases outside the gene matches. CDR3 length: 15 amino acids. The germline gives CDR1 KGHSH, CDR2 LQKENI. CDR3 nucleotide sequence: TGTGCCAGCTCACGCGGACTAGCGGCGAACAATGAGCAGTTCTTC. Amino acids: CASSRGLAANNEQFF.

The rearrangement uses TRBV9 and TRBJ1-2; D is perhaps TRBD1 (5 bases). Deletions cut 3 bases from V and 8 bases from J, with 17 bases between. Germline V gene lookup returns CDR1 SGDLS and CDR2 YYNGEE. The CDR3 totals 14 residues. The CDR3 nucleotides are TGTGCCAGCAGCGCTCCCTTCGAGGGGTGGGGCTACACCTTC. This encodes CASSAPFEGWGYTF.

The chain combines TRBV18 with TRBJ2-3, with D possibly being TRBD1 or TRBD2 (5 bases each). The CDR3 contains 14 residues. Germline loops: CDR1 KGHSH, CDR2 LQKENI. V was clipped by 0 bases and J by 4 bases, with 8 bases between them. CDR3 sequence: CASSPPTGPDTQYF. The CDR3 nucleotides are TGTGCCAGCTCACCACCGACGGGGCCAGATACGCAGTATTTT.

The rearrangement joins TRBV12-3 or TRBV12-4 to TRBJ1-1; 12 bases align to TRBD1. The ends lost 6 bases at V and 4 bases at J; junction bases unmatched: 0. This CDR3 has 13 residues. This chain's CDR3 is CASRGQGATEAFF. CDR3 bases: TGTGCCAGCAGGGGACAGGGGGCCACTGAAGCTTTCTTT.

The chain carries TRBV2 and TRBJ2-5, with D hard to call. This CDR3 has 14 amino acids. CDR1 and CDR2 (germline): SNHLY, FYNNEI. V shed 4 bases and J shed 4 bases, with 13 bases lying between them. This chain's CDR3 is CASSGANHGETQYF. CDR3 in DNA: TGTGCCAGCAGTGGGGCCAACCATGGAGAGACCCAGTACTTC.

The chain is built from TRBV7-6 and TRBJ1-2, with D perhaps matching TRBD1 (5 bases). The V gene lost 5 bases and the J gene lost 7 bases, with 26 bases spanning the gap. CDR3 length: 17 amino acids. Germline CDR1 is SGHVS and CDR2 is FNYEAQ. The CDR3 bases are TGTGCCAGCAGCCCCCTACCCACGGGGCCCTTTATGCGTGGCTACACCTTC. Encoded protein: CASSPLPTGPFMRGYTF.

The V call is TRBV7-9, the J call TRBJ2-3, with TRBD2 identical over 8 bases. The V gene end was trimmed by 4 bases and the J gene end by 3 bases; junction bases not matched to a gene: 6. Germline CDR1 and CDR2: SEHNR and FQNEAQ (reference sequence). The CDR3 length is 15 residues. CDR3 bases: TGTGCCAGCAGCTCCGGACTAGCAGAAACAGATACGCAGTATTTT. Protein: CASSSGLAETDTQYF. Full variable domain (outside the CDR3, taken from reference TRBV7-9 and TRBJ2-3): DTGVSQNPRHKITKRGQNVTFRCDPISEHNRLYWYRQTLGQGPEFLTYFQNEAQLEKSRLLSDRFSAERPKGSFSTLEIQRTEQGDSAMYLCASSSGLAETDTQYFGPGTRLTVL.

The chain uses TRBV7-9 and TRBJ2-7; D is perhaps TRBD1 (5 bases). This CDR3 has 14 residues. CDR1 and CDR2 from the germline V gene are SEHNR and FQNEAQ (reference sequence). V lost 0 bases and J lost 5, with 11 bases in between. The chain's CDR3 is CASSLAGVGHEQYF. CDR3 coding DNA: TGTGCCAGCAGCTTAGCAGGGGTCGGGCACGAGCAGTACTTC.

The CDR3, as DNA: TGTGCCAGCAGCATCCAGGGGTACCAAGAGACCCAGTACTTC. Its protein product is CASSIQGYQETQYF. The chain couples TRBV28 to TRBJ2-5; D possibly corresponds to TRBD1 (6 bases). In germline, CDR1 is MDHEN, CDR2 SYDVKM. The CDR3 has 14 amino acids. The germline V and J ends were trimmed by 6 bases and 0 bases, with 11 bases remaining between them.

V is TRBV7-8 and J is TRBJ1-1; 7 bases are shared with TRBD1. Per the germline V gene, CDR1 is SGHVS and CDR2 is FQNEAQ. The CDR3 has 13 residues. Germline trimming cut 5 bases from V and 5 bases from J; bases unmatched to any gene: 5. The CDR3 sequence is CASSTDRATEAFF. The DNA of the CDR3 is TGTGCCAGCAGCACAGACAGGGCTACTGAAGCTTTCTTT. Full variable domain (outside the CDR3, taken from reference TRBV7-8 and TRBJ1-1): GAGVSQSPRYKVAKRGQDVALRCDPISGHVSLFWYQQALGQGPEFLTYFQNEAQLDKSGLPSDRFFAERPEGSVSTLKIQRTQQEDSAVYLCASSTDRATEAFFGQGTRLTVV.

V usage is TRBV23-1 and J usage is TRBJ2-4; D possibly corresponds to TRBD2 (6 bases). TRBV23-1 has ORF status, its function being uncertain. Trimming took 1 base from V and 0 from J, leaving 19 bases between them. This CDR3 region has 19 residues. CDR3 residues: CASSQFTGAHILAKNIQYF. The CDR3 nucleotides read TGCGCCAGCAGTCAATTTACGGGAGCGCACATCCTAGCCAAAAACATTCAGTACTTC.

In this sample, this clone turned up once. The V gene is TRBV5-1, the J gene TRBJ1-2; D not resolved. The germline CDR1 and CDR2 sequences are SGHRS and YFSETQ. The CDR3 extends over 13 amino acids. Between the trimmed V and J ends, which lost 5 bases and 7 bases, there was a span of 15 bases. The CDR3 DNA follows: TGCGCCAGCAGTCGAGACGGGCCCCCTGGCTACACCTTC. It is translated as CASSRDGPPGYTF. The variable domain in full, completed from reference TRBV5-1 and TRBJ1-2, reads KAGVTQTPRYLIKTRGQQVTLSCSPISGHRSVSWYQQTPGQGLQFLFEYFSETQRNKGNFPGRFSGRQFSNSRSEMNVSTLELGDSALYLCASSRDGPPGYTFGSGTRLTVV.

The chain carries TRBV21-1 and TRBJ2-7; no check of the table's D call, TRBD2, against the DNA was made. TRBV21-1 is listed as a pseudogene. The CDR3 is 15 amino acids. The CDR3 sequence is CASSKAGRGQYEQYF. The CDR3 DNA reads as TGTGCCAGCAGCAAAGCTGGACGAGGGCAGTACGAGCAGTACTTC.

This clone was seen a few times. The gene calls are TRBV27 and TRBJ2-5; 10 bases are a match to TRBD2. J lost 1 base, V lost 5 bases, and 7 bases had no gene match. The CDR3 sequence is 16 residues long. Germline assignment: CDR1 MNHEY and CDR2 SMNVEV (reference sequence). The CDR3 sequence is CASSLTGTSVQETQYF. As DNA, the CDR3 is TGTGCCAGCAGTCTCACCGGGACTAGCGTCCAAGAGACCCAGTACTTC.

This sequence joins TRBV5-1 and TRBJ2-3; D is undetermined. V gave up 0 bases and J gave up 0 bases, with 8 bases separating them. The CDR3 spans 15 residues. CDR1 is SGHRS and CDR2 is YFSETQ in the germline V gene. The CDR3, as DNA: TGCGCCAGCAGCTTGGGTGGAGCTAGCACAGATACGCAGTATTTT. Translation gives CASSLGGASTDTQYF.

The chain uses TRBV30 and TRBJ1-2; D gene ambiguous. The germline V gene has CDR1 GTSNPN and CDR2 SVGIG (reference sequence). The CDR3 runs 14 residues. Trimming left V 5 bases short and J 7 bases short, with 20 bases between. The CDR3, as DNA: TGTGCCTGGGCGGGCCAGGTGGCCTTAAGTGGCTACACCTTC. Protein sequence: CAWAGQVALSGYTF.

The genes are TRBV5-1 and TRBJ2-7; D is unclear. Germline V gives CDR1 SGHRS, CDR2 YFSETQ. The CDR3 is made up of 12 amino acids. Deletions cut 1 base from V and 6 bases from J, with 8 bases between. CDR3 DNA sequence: TGCGCCAGCAGCTTGCCGGCTCCCGAGCAGTACTTC. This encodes CASSLPAPEQYF.

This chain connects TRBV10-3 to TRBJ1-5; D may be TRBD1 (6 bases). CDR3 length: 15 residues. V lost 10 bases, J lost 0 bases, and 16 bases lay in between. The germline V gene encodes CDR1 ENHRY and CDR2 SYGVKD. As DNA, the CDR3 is TGTGCCACCTCCCCCACAGGGAATAGCAATCAGCCCCAGCATTTT. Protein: CATSPTGNSNQPQHF.

In DNA form, the CDR3 reads TGTGCCAGCAGCCAAGATCATTGGATCACCAATGAGCAGTTCTTC. Translating it yields CASSQDHWITNEQFF. The gene calls are TRBV3-1 (or the pseudogene TRBV3-2) and TRBJ2-1; D unresolved. This CDR3 is 15 amino acids long. Germline values: CDR1 LGHDT, CDR2 YNNKEL (reference sequence). V shed 0 bases and J shed 6 bases, with 12 bases lying between them.

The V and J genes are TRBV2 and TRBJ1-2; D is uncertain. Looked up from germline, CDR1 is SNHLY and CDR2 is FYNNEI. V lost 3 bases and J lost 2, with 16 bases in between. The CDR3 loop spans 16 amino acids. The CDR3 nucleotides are TGTGCCAGCAGTGACCCTATCGGGTCGATGAACTATGGCTACACCTTC. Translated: CASSDPIGSMNYGYTF.

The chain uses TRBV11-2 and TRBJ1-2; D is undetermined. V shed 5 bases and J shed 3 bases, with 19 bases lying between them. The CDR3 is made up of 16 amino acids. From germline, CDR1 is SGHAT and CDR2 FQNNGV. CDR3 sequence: CASSPGLGWADYGYTF. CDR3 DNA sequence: TGTGCCAGCAGCCCAGGTCTGGGGTGGGCGGACTATGGCTACACCTTC.

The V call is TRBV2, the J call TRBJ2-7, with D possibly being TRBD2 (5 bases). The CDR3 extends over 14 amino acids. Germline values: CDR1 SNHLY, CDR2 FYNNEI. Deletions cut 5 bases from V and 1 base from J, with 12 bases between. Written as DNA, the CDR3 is TGTGCCAGCAGTCCCCTCCCGGGATCCTACGAGCAGTACTTC. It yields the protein CASSPLPGSYEQYF.

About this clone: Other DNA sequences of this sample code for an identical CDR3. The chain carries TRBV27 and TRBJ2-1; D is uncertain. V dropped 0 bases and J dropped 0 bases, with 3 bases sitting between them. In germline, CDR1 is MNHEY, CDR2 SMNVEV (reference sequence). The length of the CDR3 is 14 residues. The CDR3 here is CASSLSGSYNEQFF. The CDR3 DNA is TGTGCCAGCAGTTTATCGGGCTCCTACAATGAGCAGTTCTTC.

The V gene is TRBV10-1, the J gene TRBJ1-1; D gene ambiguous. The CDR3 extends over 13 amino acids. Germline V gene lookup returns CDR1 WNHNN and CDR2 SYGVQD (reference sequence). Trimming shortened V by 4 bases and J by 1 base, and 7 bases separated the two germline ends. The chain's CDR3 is CASSARANTEAFF. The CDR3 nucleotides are TGCGCCAGCAGTGCGAGGGCGAACACTGAAGCTTTCTTT.

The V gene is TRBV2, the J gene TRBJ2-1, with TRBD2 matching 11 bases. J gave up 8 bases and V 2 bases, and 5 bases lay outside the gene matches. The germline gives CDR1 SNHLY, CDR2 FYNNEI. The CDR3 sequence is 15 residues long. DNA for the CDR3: TGTGCCAGCAGTGAACTAGCGGGAGGATTCTATGAGCAGTTCTTC. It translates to CASSELAGGFYEQFF.

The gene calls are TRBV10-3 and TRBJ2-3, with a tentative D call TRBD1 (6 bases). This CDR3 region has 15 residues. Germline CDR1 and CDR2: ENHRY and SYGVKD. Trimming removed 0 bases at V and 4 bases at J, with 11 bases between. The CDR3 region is CAISESQGGSDTQYF. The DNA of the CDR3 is TGTGCCATCAGTGAGTCACAGGGTGGTTCAGATACGCAGTATTTT.

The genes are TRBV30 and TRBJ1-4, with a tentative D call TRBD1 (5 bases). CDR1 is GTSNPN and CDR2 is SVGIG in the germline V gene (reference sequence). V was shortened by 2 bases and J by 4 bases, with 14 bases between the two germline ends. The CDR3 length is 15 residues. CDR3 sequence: CAWSNLQGVNEKLFF. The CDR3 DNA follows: TGTGCCTGGAGTAACCTCCAGGGAGTTAATGAAAAACTGTTTTTT.